Shown below are 22 T cell receptor beta chains from a single sample sequenced in a study of early T cells in non-severe SARS-CoV-2 infection. TCRdb ran MiXCR on the 5' RACE reads and lists one entry per CDR3 protein. The profile shows some 87,000 distinct CDR3 sequences, around 10% of them singletons. Sequenced: whole blood. All receptors derive from an adult who was a healthcare worker with PCR-confirmed SARS-CoV-2 infection or an uninfected control (not recorded which).

This clonotype was found many times. This chain links TRBV10-1 with TRBJ1-5; D gene unclear. This CDR3 has 13 residues. Trimming took 8 bases from V and 6 from J, leaving 14 bases between them. Germline assignment: CDR1 WNHNN and CDR2 SYGVQD (reference sequence). The CDR3 loop reads CASSSYEGQPQHF. CDR3 sequence (DNA): TGCGCCAGCTCCAGCTATGAGGGTCAGCCCCAGCATTTT.

The chain joins TRBV28 to TRBJ2-5; 8 bases are a match to TRBD1. In germline, CDR1 is MDHEN, CDR2 SYDVKM. The CDR3 covers 14 residues. V was pared by 5 bases and J by 1 base, with 3 bases of the junction left unmatched. CDR3 protein: CASSPDRVQETQYF. The DNA of the CDR3 is TGTGCCAGCAGTCCGGACAGGGTCCAAGAGACCCAGTACTTC.

This clonotype was found a few times. The CDR3 is CSASVSGGRPYEQYF. CDR3 sequence (DNA): TGCAGTGCTTCCGTTAGTGGGGGCCGGCCCTACGAGCAGTACTTC. The chain joins TRBV20-1 to TRBJ2-7; D possibly corresponds to TRBD1 (6 bases). V lost 5 bases, J lost 2 bases, and 19 bases lay in between. The CDR3 runs 15 residues. CDR1 is DFQATT and CDR2 is SNEGSKA in the germline V gene (reference sequence).

Many counts were recorded for this clonotype. This rearrangement joins TRBV11-1 to TRBJ2-5; 7 bases line up with TRBD1. The trim removed 5 bases at V and 2 bases at J, leaving 5 bases unmatched. Per the germline V gene, CDR1 is SGHAT and CDR2 is FQDESV (reference sequence). This CDR3 has 14 residues. CDR3 region: CASSPTGRQETQYF. The CDR3 DNA sequence: TGTGCCAGCAGCCCGACAGGGCGACAAGAGACCCAGTACTTC. Full variable domain (remainder filled in from reference TRBV11-1 and TRBJ2-5): EAEVAQSPRYKITEKSQAVAFWCDPISGHATLYWYRQILGQGPELLVQFQDESVVDDSQLPKDRFSAERLKGVDSTLKIQPAELGDSAMYLCASSPTGRQETQYFGPGTRLLVL.

Many counts were recorded for this clonotype. The rearrangement uses TRBV18 and TRBJ2-5; D tentatively reads TRBD1 or TRBD2 (5 bases each). CDR3 size: 15 residues. In germline, CDR1 is KGHSH, CDR2 LQKENI. V was shortened by 0 bases and J by 2 bases, with 10 bases between the two germline ends. The DNA of the CDR3 is TGTGCCAGCTCACCACCGGGACGGATACAAGAGACCCAGTACTTC. It translates to CASSPPGRIQETQYF.

V and J are TRBV2 and TRBJ2-3; 8 nucleotides agree with TRBD2. The CDR3 contains 14 residues. The germline CDR1 and CDR2 sequences are SNHLY and FYNNEI. V trimming: 6 bases; J trimming: 5 bases; junction bases outside the gene matches: 7. The CDR3 nucleotides are TGTGCCAGCAGCCAGCGGGAGAGGGGAGATACGCAGTATTTT. Residues: CASSQRERGDTQYF. The whole variable domain, filled in from reference TRBV2 and TRBJ2-3, reads EPEVTQTPSHQVTQMGQEVILRCVPISNHLYFYWYRQILGQKVEFLVSFYNNEISEKSEIFDDQFSVERPDGSNFTLKIRSTKLEDSAMYFCASSQRERGDTQYFGPGTRLTVL.

J is TRBJ2-3 and V is TRBV2, with D possibly being TRBD2 (5 bases). Trimming took off 2 bases at V and 0 bases at J, with 9 bases between the two ends. The CDR3 has 15 residues. Germline lookup yields CDR1 SNHLY and CDR2 FYNNEI. The CDR3 loop is CASSEWRTSTDTQYF. CDR3 nucleotides: TGTGCCAGCAGTGAATGGAGGACGAGCACAGATACGCAGTATTTT.

Comment on this clonotype: Given a much more abundant clone one base away, this may be a read error. The CDR3 sequence is CASSVVPSTDTQYF. In DNA, the CDR3 is TGTGCCAGCAGCGTAGTGCCTAGCACAGATACGCAGTATTTT. This rearrangement joins TRBV9 to TRBJ2-3; D gene uncertain. The CDR3 is made up of 14 amino acids. Trimming left V 0 bases short and J 0 bases short, with 5 bases between. CDR1 is SGDLS, CDR2 YYNGEE, per germline.

DNA for the CDR3: TGTGCCAGCAGTTTGAATGAATATACGACCCAGTACTTC. This encodes CASSLNEYTTQYF. V gene TRBV12-3 or TRBV12-4 combines with J gene TRBJ2-5; D gene unclear. V lost 3 bases and J lost 7, with 12 bases in between. CDR3 length: 13 residues.

This clonotype was recorded a few times. This chain uses TRBV7-6 with TRBJ2-2; D remains ambiguous. This CDR3 region has 15 residues. Germline CDR1 reads SGHVS; CDR2 reads FNYEAQ. V lost 0 bases to trimming and J lost 6 bases, with 11 bases between them. CDR3 coding DNA: TGTGCCAGCAGCTTAGCGGTCCAGCGCCCCGGGGAGCTGTTTTTT. Its protein product is CASSLAVQRPGELFF.

This clonotype showed up many times. The CDR3 nucleotides read TGCAGTGCCCGAAACCCCGCCCGGGGCTACGAGCAGTACTTC. It specifies CSARNPARGYEQYF. The rearrangement links TRBV20-1 to TRBJ2-7, with TRBD2 as a possible D gene (5 bases). The CDR3 extends over 14 amino acids. The germline V gene encodes CDR1 DFQATT and CDR2 SNEGSKA (reference sequence). V gave up 6 bases and J gave up 3 bases, with 18 bases separating them.

This chain connects TRBV6-1 to TRBJ2-5; perhaps D is TRBD1 or TRBD2 (7 bases each). The length of the CDR3 is 17 residues. CDR1 and CDR2 from the germline V gene are MNHNS and SASEGT. Trimming cost V 2 bases and J 4 bases, with 20 bases left between them. The CDR3 DNA reads as TGTGCCAGCAGTGAACTCAGGGGGGGGCTAGCAGGAGAGACCCAGTACTTC. The encoded protein is CASSELRGGLAGETQYF.

Many counts were recorded for this clonotype. V and J are TRBV12-3 or TRBV12-4 and TRBJ1-6, with D maybe TRBD1 (6 bases). The germline V and J ends were trimmed by 5 bases and 12 bases, with 17 bases remaining between them. The CDR3 is made up of 14 amino acids. CDR3 in amino acids: CASSDDRPGVPLHF. The DNA for the CDR3 is TGTGCCAGCAGTGACGACAGGCCTGGTGTACCCCTCCACTTT.

In its sample, this clonotype was seen many times. The chain carries TRBV7-9 and TRBJ1-4; a weak D match, TRBD1 (5 bases). The germline CDR1 and CDR2 sequences are SEHNR and FQNEAQ (reference sequence). V lost 3 bases and J lost 6, with 14 bases in between. The CDR3 length is 15 residues. CDR3 coding DNA: TGTGCCAGCAGCTTGGGTCAGGGTTTCTATGAAAAACTGTTTTTT. Its protein product is CASSLGQGFYEKLFF. The variable domain in full, completed from reference TRBV7-9 and TRBJ1-4, reads DTGVSQNPRHKITKRGQNVTFRCDPISEHNRLYWYRQTLGQGPEFLTYFQNEAQLEKSRLLSDRFSAERPKGSFSTLEIQRTEQGDSAMYLCASSLGQGFYEKLFFGSGTQLSVL.

This clonotype was counted at least ten times. The CDR3 sequence: CASSRGGANYGYTF. DNA for the CDR3: TGTGCCAGCTCCCGGGGGGGGGCGAACTATGGCTACACCTTC. V gene TRBV18 combines with J gene TRBJ1-2, with D perhaps TRBD1 (6 bases). The CDR3 length is 14 residues. The germline CDR1 and CDR2 sequences are KGHSH and LQKENI. Trimming pared 6 bases from V and 2 bases from J, leaving 13 bases between.

This clonotype was counted ten times or more. The chain recombines TRBV11-2 with TRBJ1-5, with 9 bases lining up with TRBD1. The germline V gene encodes CDR1 SGHAT and CDR2 FQNNGV. The CDR3 has 17 residues. V lost 6 bases to trimming and J lost 4 bases; unmatched junction nucleotides: 13. The DNA for the CDR3 is TGTGCCAGCAGATCCAGGGGGGACAGGGTCCCAAATCAGCCCCAGCATTTT. This gives the protein CASRSRGDRVPNQPQHF. Filled out from reference TRBV11-2 and TRBJ1-5, the complete variable domain reads EAGVAQSPRYKIIEKRQSVAFWCNPISGHATLYWYQQILGQGPKLLIQFQNNGVVDDSQLPKDRFSAERLKGVDSTLKIQPAKLEDSAVYLCASRSRGDRVPNQPQHFGDGTRLSIL.

This clonotype was seen a handful of times. This chain joins TRBV4-2 and TRBJ1-3; D remains ambiguous. CDR1 LGHNA and CDR2 YNFKEQ come from the germline V gene. The CDR3 is 17 amino acids. The V end lost 0 bases, the J end lost 1 base, and 13 bases lay between the germline ends. The chain's CDR3 is CASSQDAPTASGNTIYF. The CDR3 DNA follows: TGTGCCAGCAGCCAAGATGCCCCGACGGCTTCTGGAAACACCATATATTTT.

The J gene is TRBJ2-7, the V gene TRBV5-1, with D maybe TRBD1 (6 bases). The germline V gene encodes CDR1 SGHRS and CDR2 YFSETQ. CDR3 length equals 15 residues. Trimming stripped 0 bases from V and 3 bases from J, with 13 bases between. In DNA, the CDR3 is TGCGCCAGCAGCTTGGCTGCAGGGGTGAACTACGAGCAGTACTTC. This gives the protein CASSLAAGVNYEQYF.

This rearrangement joins TRBV5-1 to TRBJ1-4, with a possible D match to TRBD1 (5 bases). The CDR3 is 14 residues long. Germline CDR1 reads SGHRS; CDR2 reads YFSETQ. V was shortened by 3 bases and J by 2 bases, with 8 bases between the two germline ends. The CDR3 DNA sequence: TGCGCCAGCAGCTCGAGGGGCACTAATGAAAAACTGTTTTTT. Its protein product is CASSSRGTNEKLFF.

V is TRBV12-3 or TRBV12-4 and J is TRBJ2-1; D call uncertain. The V end lost 3 bases, the J end lost 7 bases, and 7 bases lay between the germline ends. CDR3 length equals 12 residues. CDR3 in DNA: TGTGCCAGCAGTTTGTCTGATAATGAGCAGTTCTTC. It encodes CASSLSDNEQFF.

This clonotype came up a few times. The chain links TRBV11-3 to TRBJ2-1, with 10 bases lining up with TRBD2. Per the germline V gene, CDR1 is SGHNT and CDR2 is YENEEA. The CDR3 runs 18 residues. V lost 1 base, J lost 1 base, and 7 bases stayed unmatched. CDR3 in DNA: TGTGCCAGCAGCTTAGCCCATGGACTAGCGGCTTCCTACAATGAGCAGTTCTTC. It codes for CASSLAHGLAASYNEQFF.

This clonotype was counted a few times. This chain uses TRBV4-1 with TRBJ2-3; 10 nucleotides agree with TRBD1. This CDR3 region has 16 residues. Germline lookup yields CDR1 MGHRA and CDR2 YSYEKL. V was pared by 5 bases and J by 4 bases, with 9 bases of the junction left unmatched. CDR3 sequence (DNA): TGCGCCAGCAGCAAGACCGGGACAGGGGCCCCAGATACGCAGTATTTT. The encoded protein is CASSKTGTGAPDTQYF.